This is a list of T cell receptor beta chains from one sample in a study of response to subunit inactivated influenza vaccine. MiXCR, applied by TCRdb to the RT-PCR reads, yields one record per CDR3 protein. Of roughly 650,000 distinct CDR3 sequences in the sample, roughly 14% are singletons; the top ten hold approximately 10%. The specimen was PBMCs from blood, collected roughly 13 days after vaccination. These receptors all stem from a man aged 45-60 years who received an inactivated influenza vaccine. The CDR3 runs from the conserved cysteine through the conserved F or W. The D gene is left open where the match is weak. Clone size, where shown, is once, few, many, or a class for clones that have expanded.

NA,TRBV20-1,TRBJ2-3,NA,TGCAGTGCTAGAGAAGGCCCGGGTAGCACAGATACGCAGTATTTT,CSAREGPGSTDTQYF
NA,TRBV4-3,TRBJ2-3,few,TGCGCCAGCAGCCAAGACCGTCCGGGTACGCAGTATTTT,CASSQDRPGTQYF
TRBD1,TRBV10-3,TRBJ1-1,NA,TGTGCCAGTCGCGGGACAGGGGACAACACTGAAGCTTTCTTT,CASRGTGDNTEAFF
NA,TRBV7-8,TRBJ2-3,few,TGTGCCAGCAGAAAAACCCCCCCGGGAGCCGGCACAGATACGCAGTATTTT,CASRKTPPGAGTDTQYF
TRBD2,TRBV11-2,TRBJ2-4,NA,TGTGCCTGCGGGGGGGTAGCCAAAAACATTCAGTACTTC,CACGGVAKNIQYF
NA,TRBV29-1,TRBJ2-3,NA,TGCAGCGTTGAAGGGACAGCCTTCCCTACGCAGTATTTT,CSVEGTAFPTQYF
NA,TRBV9,TRBJ2-5,once,TGTGCCAGCACCTCCACAGGGTCCCTGGGGGAGACCCAGTACTTC,CASTSTGSLGETQYF
NA,TRBV7-9,TRBJ2-3,few,TGTGCCAGCAGCGGCGGCACGATCTCTAGCACAGATACGCAGTATTTT,CASSGGTISSTDTQYF
NA,TRBV9,TRBJ2-2,NA,TGTGCCAGCAGCGTAGTGGCAGAAAACACCGGGGAGCTGTTTTTT,CASSVVAENTGELFF
NA,TRBV21-1,TRBJ2-1,few,TGTGCCAGCAGCTTCTCCGGGACTAGCGGGAGGGCCGTGTTGATACATGAGCAGTTCTTC,CASSFSGTSGRAVLIHEQFF
NA,TRBV20-1,TRBJ2-3,NA,TGCAGTGCTGGGACGGAAGCAGATACGCAGTATTTT,CSAGTEADTQYF
TRBD1,TRBV4-2,TRBJ1-2,few,TGTGCCAGCAGCGACCGGGACAGGGGGCGAGGCACCTTC,CASSDRDRGRGTF
NA,TRBV12-3/TRBV12-4,TRBJ2-1,NA,TGTGCCAGCAGTCCCCGGCAGGAGTACAATGAGCAGTTCTTC,CASSPRQEYNEQFF
TRBD2,TRBV7-2,TRBJ2-5,few,TGTGCCAGCAGCTTGGGGCGGGAGTACGAGACCCAGTACTTC,CASSLGREYETQYF
TRBD2,TRBV7-2,TRBJ2-2,many,TGTGCCAGCAGCTTAGGTCTAGCGGCAAACACCGGGGAGCTGTTTTTT,CASSLGLAANTGELFF
TRBD1,TRBV29-1,TRBJ2-1,many,TGCAGCGTCGGAGGGACAGGGGGGAGGAATGAGCAGTTCTTC,CSVGGTGGRNEQFF
NA,TRBV7-2,TRBJ2-2,NA,TGTGCCAGCAGCTTAGTGGGGAGTGCCGGGGAGCTGTTTTTT,CASSLVGSAGELFF
NA,TRBV12-3/TRBV12-4,TRBJ2-2,NA,TGTGCCAGCAGCTTCTCCGGGGTCGCGAATTTGGGGGAGCTGTTTTTT,CASSFSGVANLGELFF
NA,TRBV20-1,TRBJ2-3,few,TGCAGTGCTAGCAGCCTAGCGCCCGGCACAGATACGCAGTATTTT,CSASSLAPGTDTQYF
NA,TRBV12-3/TRBV12-4,TRBJ1-6,many,TGTGCCAGCAGAGCCGGGACCGATAATTCACCCCTCCACTTT,CASRAGTDNSPLHF
NA,TRBV4-1,TRBJ2-1,few,TGCGCCAGCAGCCAGGGGAGCTCCTACAATGAGCAGTTCTTC,CASSQGSSYNEQFF
NA,TRBV6-5,TRBJ1-2,few,TGTGCCAGCAGTTACTCGTACGGGGACTATGGCTACACCTTC,CASSYSYGDYGYTF
NA,TRBV12-3/TRBV12-4,TRBJ1-4,many,TGTGCCAGCAGTTCGAGGGAGCGGCACAATGAAAAACTGTTTTTT,CASSSRERHNEKLFF
TRBD1,TRBV12-3/TRBV12-4,TRBJ1-1,few,TGTGCCAGCAGTTTATCATTGGCAGGGGGCACTGAAGCTTTCTTT,CASSLSLAGGTEAFF
TRBD2,TRBV6-5,TRBJ2-7,few,TGTGCCAGCAGTTGGGGACTAGCGGGCCTCTACGAGCAGTACTTC,CASSWGLAGLYEQYF
NA,TRBV21-1,TRBJ1-2,many,TGTGCCAGCAGCAACCACTCAGAGGCGAACTATGGCTACACCTTC,CASSNHSEANYGYTF
TRBD1,TRBV18,TRBJ1-5,few,TGTGCCAGCTCTATGACAGGGAGGATCGGCAATCAGCCCCAGCATTTT,CASSMTGRIGNQPQHF
NA,TRBV19,TRBJ2-2,few,TGTGCCAGTAGTAAACCAGGGCCTGGGGAGCTGTTTTTT,CASSKPGPGELFF
TRBD2,TRBV5-1,TRBJ2-7,few,TGCGCCAGCAGCCCACCGGGACTAGCGGGAGTCAGGCTCGAGCAGTACTTC,CASSPPGLAGVRLEQYF
TRBD1,TRBV6-2/TRBV6-3,TRBJ1-6,few,TGTGCCAGCAGAACCCGGGACAGCGATAATTCACCCCTCCACTTT,CASRTRDSDNSPLHF
NA,TRBV28,TRBJ2-6,NA,TGTGCCAGCACCTTTGGGTGGGGAGCTGGGGCCAACGTCCTGACTTTC,CASTFGWGAGANVLTF
NA,TRBV27,TRBJ2-1,NA,TGTGCCAGCAGAAATACAGGGGGGGGTGAGCAGTTCTTC,CASRNTGGGEQFF
TRBD1,TRBV28,TRBJ2-5,NA,TGTGCCAGCAGTCCCGTCCCGGGACAGGGGGCAGAGACCCAGTACTTC,CASSPVPGQGAETQYF
NA,TRBV12-3/TRBV12-4,TRBJ2-3,many,TGTGCCAGCTGTCAGCTCAGCACAGATACGCAGTATTTT,CASCQLSTDTQYF
NA,TRBV29-1,TRBJ2-3,few,TGCAGCGTTGGGACAGACAGCACAGATACGCAGTATTTT,CSVGTDSTDTQYF
NA,TRBV7-9,TRBJ2-7,many,TGTGCCAGCAGCTTAGCAGGATCGGAGCAGTACTTC,CASSLAGSEQYF
NA,TRBV6-6,TRBJ1-4,NA,TGTGCCAGCGCCCAGGGAGGAAGTGAAAAACTGTTTTTT,CASAQGGSEKLFF
TRBD1,TRBV12-3/TRBV12-4,TRBJ2-3,few,TGTGCCAGCAGTTCCCTCGGGACAGGGGTTGGGGATACGCAGTATTTT,CASSSLGTGVGDTQYF
NA,TRBV20-1,TRBJ1-3,NA,TGCAGTGCTCGGAACAGCAAAAAAGGAAACACCATATATTTT,CSARNSKKGNTIYF
NA,TRBV6-5,TRBJ2-7,few,TGTGCCAGCAGACTCCTGGGAAAGCAGTACTTC,CASRLLGKQYF
NA,TRBV28,TRBJ2-2,few,TGTGCCAGCAGTTTATGGTCCGGGGAGCTGTTTTTT,CASSLWSGELFF
NA,TRBV3-1,TRBJ2-7,NA,TGTGCCAGCAGCCCCCTTTGGGGGGCCTCCTACGAGCAGTACTTC,CASSPLWGASYEQYF
TRBD1,TRBV29-1,TRBJ2-7,NA,TGCAGCAAAGAACGGAACAGGGGTAAATCGTACGAGCAGTACTTC,CSKERNRGKSYEQYF
NA,TRBV24-1,TRBJ1-1,NA,TGTGCCACCAGGAAGAATTCCGAGGTCACTGAAGCTTTCTTT,CATRKNSEVTEAFF
NA,TRBV7-9,TRBJ1-4,NA,TGTGCCAGCAGCGTAACAGGGCATAAACTGTTTTTT,CASSVTGHKLFF
TRBD2,TRBV24-1,TRBJ2-3,few,TGTGCCACCAGTGGAAGTGCGGGGGTAGAAGATACGCAGTATTTT,CATSGSAGVEDTQYF
TRBD2,TRBV7-4,TRBJ2-7,few,TGTGCCAGCAGCTTAGCGCTTGGCAGAAGTACCGGGACTAGCGGGAGGACAAGCTCCTACGAGCAGTACTTC,CASSLALGRSTGTSGRTSSYEQYF
NA,TRBV11-1,TRBJ1-2,many,TGTGCCAGCGCCACAAACAGGGAGTATGGCTACACCTTC,CASATNREYGYTF
TRBD2,TRBV10-3,TRBJ2-1,NA,TGTGCCATCAGTTCAGCGGGGGGATTCAATGAGCAGTTCTTC,CAISSAGGFNEQFF
TRBD2,TRBV2,TRBJ2-7,NA,TGTGCCAGCAGTGCCGGACTAGCGGGAGCCATGAGGGAGCAGTACTTC,CASSAGLAGAMREQYF
NA,TRBV2,TRBJ2-5,NA,TGTGCCAGCTTCGGAGCGGTGGGAACAGACAGGGAGACCCAGTACTTC,CASFGAVGTDRETQYF
TRBD1,TRBV6-2/TRBV6-3,TRBJ2-1,NA,TGTGCCAGCAGTTACGGGACAGGTGGAGATGAGCAGTTCTTC,CASSYGTGGDEQFF
NA,TRBV4-3,TRBJ2-1,few,TGCGCCAGCAGCCGGTACGAGCCGGGCTCTACCTACAATGAGCAGTTCTTC,CASSRYEPGSTYNEQFF
NA,TRBV24-1,TRBJ2-5,many,TGTGCCACCAGTGGAATGGAAAGAGAGACCCAGTACTTC,CATSGMERETQYF
NA,TRBV7-9,TRBJ2-7,few,TGTGCCAGCATCTCACCCGAGGGCAGGACCTACGAGCAGTACTTC,CASISPEGRTYEQYF